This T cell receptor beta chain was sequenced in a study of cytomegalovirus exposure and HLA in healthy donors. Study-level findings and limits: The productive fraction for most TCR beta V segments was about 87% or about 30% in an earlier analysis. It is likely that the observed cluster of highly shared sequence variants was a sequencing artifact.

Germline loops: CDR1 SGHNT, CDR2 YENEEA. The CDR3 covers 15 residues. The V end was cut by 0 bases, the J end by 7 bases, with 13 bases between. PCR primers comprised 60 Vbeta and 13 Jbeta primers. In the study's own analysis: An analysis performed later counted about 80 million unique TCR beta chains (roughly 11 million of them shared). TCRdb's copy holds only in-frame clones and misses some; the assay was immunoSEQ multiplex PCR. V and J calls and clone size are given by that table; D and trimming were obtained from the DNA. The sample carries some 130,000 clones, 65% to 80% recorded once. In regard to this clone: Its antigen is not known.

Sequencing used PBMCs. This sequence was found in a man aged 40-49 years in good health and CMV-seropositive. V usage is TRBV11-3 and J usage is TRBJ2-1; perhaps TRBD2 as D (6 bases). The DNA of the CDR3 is TGTGCCAGCAGCTTAGATCCCGGGGGTTGGAATGAGCAGTTCTTC. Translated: CASSLDPGGWNEQFF.